Listed below are T cell receptor beta chains from one sample, sequenced in a study of shared clonotypes between healthy human individuals. Clones were read by immunoSEQ multiplex PCR, and TCRdb kept only the in-frame ones, dropping some. The table lists about 800,000 clones, approximately 97% of them singletons. The sample comprised naive CD8+ T cells sorted from blood. The receptors stem from a man younger than 40 in good health. CDR3s include the opening cysteine and the closing phenylalanine or tryptophan. D genes are given only for firm matches. Size is omitted from some rows. Given values are once, few, many or a class for expanded clones.

J gene	D gene	V gene	clone size	CDR3 DNA	CDR3 protein
TRBJ2-7	TRBD1	TRBV6-1	.	TGTGCCAGCAGGGACAGGGCATACTACGAGCAGTACTTC	CASRDRAYYEQYF
TRBJ1-5	.	TRBV6-5	once	TGTGCCAGCAGTGTGACCCTCAATCAGCCCCAGCATTTT	CASSVTLNQPQHF
TRBJ2-4	TRBD1	TRBV7-9	.	TGTGCCAGCAGCTCAACAAGACAGGGTATGACCCCAGTAGACATTCAGTACTTC	CASSSTRQGMTPVDIQYF
TRBJ2-7	.	TRBV27	.	TGTGCCAGCAGTTACCAGGGGGGGAGCAACGAGCAGTACTTC	CASSYQGGSNEQYF
TRBJ1-1	.	TRBV15	.	TGTGCCACCAAACTCAGTATACTCAGGGACACTGAAGCTTTCTTT	CATKLSILRDTEAFF
TRBJ2-6	.	TRBV28	.	TGTGCCAGCAGTACCATAGCCGGGGCCAACGTCCTGACTTTC	CASSTIAGANVLTF
TRBJ2-7	TRBD1	TRBV7-9	.	TGTGCCAGCAGCTCCCCCCGGGGGGACAGGGGGTACGAGCAGTACTTC	CASSSPRGDRGYEQYF
TRBJ2-1	.	TRBV28	.	TGTGCCAGCAGTTTATTCCGGGGAAGCTCCTACAATGAGCAGTTCTTC	CASSLFRGSSYNEQFF
TRBJ2-7	.	TRBV14	.	TGTGCCAGCAGCCAAGGACCGGGGTTAGCGAGCGAGCAGTACTTC	CASSQGPGLASEQYF
TRBJ2-1	.	TRBV4-1	.	TGCGCCAGCAGCCTCAGAGGGGGGAATGAGCAGTTCTTC	CASSLRGGNEQFF
TRBJ2-1	.	TRBV27	once	TGTGCCAGCAGTAGTAGCCACATAACCAATGAGCAGTTCTTC	CASSSSHITNEQFF
TRBJ2-7	TRBD2	TRBV5-1	.	TGCGCCAGCAGAGCCGGGACTAGCGGAGCCACCTACGAGCAGTACTTC	CASRAGTSGATYEQYF
TRBJ2-1	TRBD2	TRBV11-3	.	TGTGCCAGCAGCTTTGCGGGGAGGGCCGACAATGAGCAGTTCTTC	CASSFAGRADNEQFF
TRBJ2-2	TRBD2	TRBV28	.	TGTGCCAGCTGGCGAGCGGGAGGGCCCGGGGAGCTGTTTTTT	CASWRAGGPGELFF
TRBJ2-7	.	TRBV7-9	.	TGTGCCAGCAATCTACAGGAGTCCTACGAGCAGTACTTC	CASNLQESYEQYF
TRBJ1-5	.	TRBV6-6	.	TGTGCCAGCGGGGTGGCTGGGGATCAGCCCCAGCATTTT	CASGVAGDQPQHF
TRBJ2-5	TRBD2	TRBV11-2	once	TGTGCCAGCAGCTTAGACGGGGGGCTAGCGGGAGTGCAAGAGACCCAGTACTTC	CASSLDGGLAGVQETQYF
TRBJ2-7	.	TRBV7-9	.	TGTGCCAGCAGCTTAAATCCGGGAATAGGGACCCACGAGCAGTACTTC	CASSLNPGIGTHEQYF
TRBJ2-3	TRBD2	TRBV7-9	.	TGTGCCAGCAGCCCGGGACTAGCGGGAGGCGATACGCAGTATTTT	CASSPGLAGGDTQYF
TRBJ2-7	.	TRBV5-4	.	TGTGCCAGCAGCTTGGGTGCTTACGAGCAGTACTTC	CASSLGAYEQYF
TRBJ1-5	TRBD1	TRBV11-2	.	TGTGCCAGCAGCATCAGGACAGGGAGCAATCAGCCCCAGCATTTT	CASSIRTGSNQPQHF
TRBJ2-7	.	TRBV30	.	TGTGCCTGGGTTAGCGTCTACGAGCAGTACTTC	CAWVSVYEQYF
TRBJ2-2	TRBD2	TRBV4-2	.	TGTGCCAGCAGCCTACCCGGACTAGCGGGACCCTGGGGCACCGGGGAGCTGTTTTTT	CASSLPGLAGPWGTGELFF
TRBJ2-5	.	TRBV2	.	TGTGCCAGCATACACGAGGAGGAGACCCAGTACTTC	CASIHEEETQYF
TRBJ2-1	.	TRBV11-3	.	TGTGCCAGCAGCTCTACCGTACCTGAGCAGTTCTTC	CASSSTVPEQFF
TRBJ1-5	.	TRBV28	once	TGTGCCAGCAGTTCCCCGGTCGGGAATCAGCCCCAGCATTTT	CASSSPVGNQPQHF
TRBJ1-1	.	TRBV7-9	.	TGTGCCAGCAGCTTCATAAAGATCTGGGTGACAGGAGGGAACACTGAAGCTTTCTTT	CASSFIKIWVTGGNTEAFF
TRBJ2-1	TRBD2	TRBV6-6	.	TGTGCCAGCAGCCTGTTAGCGGGAGGGAACAATGAGCAGTTCTTC	CASSLLAGGNNEQFF
TRBJ2-5	.	TRBV7-7	once	TGTGCCACCCATAGTAGAACCCAAGAGACCCAGTACTTC	CATHSRTQETQYF
TRBJ2-1	TRBD2	TRBV19	.	TGTGCCAGTAGTTTGGGACTAGCTAACAATGAGCAGTTCTTC	CASSLGLANNEQFF
TRBJ2-1	TRBD2	TRBV10-1	.	TGCGCCAGCAGTGAGAGGACTAGCGGGAGTAAGTATGAGCAGTTCTTC	CASSERTSGSKYEQFF
TRBJ2-6	TRBD2	TRBV30	.	TGTGCCCGATCAGCGGGGAACTCTGGGGCCAACGTCCTGACTTTC	CARSAGNSGANVLTF
TRBJ2-3	.	TRBV5-1	.	TGCGCCAGCAGCGCCTCCACAGATACGCAGTATTTT	CASSASTDTQYF
TRBJ1-3	.	TRBV28	.	TGTGCCAGCAGTTACCTTGGAGACACCATATATTTT	CASSYLGDTIYF
TRBJ2-7	.	TRBV5-4	.	TGTGCCAGCAGCTTGGCAGGTTCGCAGTACTTC	CASSLAGSQYF